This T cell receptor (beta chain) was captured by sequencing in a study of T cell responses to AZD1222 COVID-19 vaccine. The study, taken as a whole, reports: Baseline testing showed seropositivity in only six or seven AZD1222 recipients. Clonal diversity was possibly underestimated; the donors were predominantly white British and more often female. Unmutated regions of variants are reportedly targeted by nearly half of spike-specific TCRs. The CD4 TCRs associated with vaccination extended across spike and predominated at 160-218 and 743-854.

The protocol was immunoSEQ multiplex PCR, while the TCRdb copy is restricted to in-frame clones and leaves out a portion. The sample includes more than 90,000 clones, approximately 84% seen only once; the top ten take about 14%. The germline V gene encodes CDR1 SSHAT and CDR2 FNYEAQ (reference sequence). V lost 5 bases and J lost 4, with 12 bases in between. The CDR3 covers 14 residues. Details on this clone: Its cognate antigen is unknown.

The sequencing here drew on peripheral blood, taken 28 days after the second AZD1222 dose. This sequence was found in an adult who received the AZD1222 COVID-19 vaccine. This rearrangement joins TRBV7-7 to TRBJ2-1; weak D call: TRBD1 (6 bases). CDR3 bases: TGTGCCAGCAGCCCGGGACAAGGATACAATGAGCAGTTCTTC. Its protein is CASSPGQGYNEQFF.